These T cell receptor beta chains were read from a single sample in a study of T-cell reconstitution after alpha-beta-depleted transplantation in children. Each CDR3 protein is one row after TCRdb ran MiXCR on the PCR reads. This sample has about 460,000 distinct CDR3 sequences, with more than 9.5% found just once. The sequences come from PBMCs, mostly from graft donor cells, collected 180 days after TCRalphabeta/CD19-depleted stem cell transplant. Every receptor here comes from a female patient aged 2-10 years who had a stem cell transplant for aplastic anemia, so the T cells may come from the graft donor. The CDR3 runs from the conserved cysteine through the conserved F or W. The D gene is left open where the match is weak. Clone size is not always given. Where it is, it says once, few, many or a class for expanded clones.

abundance	v_gene	d_gene	j_gene	CDR3nt	CDR3aa
NA	TRBV9	NA	TRBJ2-7	TGTGCCAGCAGCGTAGGAGGGGTCCACGAGCAGTACTTC	CASSVGGVHEQYF
NA	TRBV11-2	TRBD2	TRBJ2-1	TGTGCCAGCAGCTTAGTCCTGCCTAGCGGGAGGGCCGGTGGTGAGCAGTTCTTC	CASSLVLPSGRAGGEQFF
NA	TRBV7-2	NA	TRBJ2-1	TGTGCCAGCAGCGCATGGATAGCCTACAATGAGCAGTTCTTC	CASSAWIAYNEQFF
NA	TRBV15	TRBD2	TRBJ2-1	TGTGCCACCCGTGGTTGGACTAGGGGCGATGAGCAGTTCTTC	CATRGWTRGDEQFF
few	TRBV12-3/TRBV12-4	NA	TRBJ2-3	TGTGCCACCAGTTTTAAGGGGACAGATACGCAGTATTTT	CATSFKGTDTQYF
few	TRBV20-1	NA	TRBJ1-4	TGCAGTGCTAGAGATCCGCAGGGTCGGGGAAAACTGTTTTTT	CSARDPQGRGKLFF
few	TRBV7-2	TRBD2	TRBJ2-3	TGTGCCAGCAGCTCGTTACTAGCGTTCCGGGGGGATACGCAGTATTTT	CASSSLLAFRGDTQYF
few	TRBV18	TRBD1	TRBJ2-1	TGTGCCAGCTCACCGAGGACAGGGTGGGGACGCAATGAGCAGTTCTTC	CASSPRTGWGRNEQFF
once	TRBV9	TRBD1	TRBJ1-2	TGTGCCAGCAGTAACCCGAGGGTCGGGACAGACTATGGCTACACCTTC	CASSNPRVGTDYGYTF
NA	TRBV11-1	NA	TRBJ2-1	TGTGCCAGCAGCCGAATAAGTGAGCAGTTCTTC	CASSRISEQFF
many	TRBV29-1	NA	TRBJ2-7	TGCAGCGTTGGCGGGGATGTCTACGAGCAGTACTTC	CSVGGDVYEQYF
NA	TRBV9	NA	TRBJ1-5	TGTGCCAGCAGCGTCGGTGCCCACGGGCCCCAGCATTTT	CASSVGAHGPQHF
NA	TRBV10-3	NA	TRBJ2-7	TGTGCCATCAGTGGAGGGGGCTCCTACGAGCAGTACTTC	CAISGGGSYEQYF
few	TRBV6-4	TRBD1	TRBJ1-2	TGTGCCAGCAGATTACAGGGGGCAGCTAACTATGGCTACACCTTC	CASRLQGAANYGYTF
NA	TRBV20-1	NA	TRBJ1-1	TGCAGTGCTTTCAAGGGGCAGAACACTGAAGCTTTCTTT	CSAFKGQNTEAFF
few	TRBV6-4	NA	TRBJ2-3	TGTGCCAGCAGTGAGGCGGGAAGCACAGATACGCAGTATTTT	CASSEAGSTDTQYF
many	TRBV7-2	NA	TRBJ2-5	TGTGCCAGCAGCCCCCGGGTTGAGACCCAGTACTTC	CASSPRVETQYF
NA	TRBV7-2	NA	TRBJ2-3	TGTGCCAGCAGCTGGACCGGGATCTCCACAGATACGCAGTATTTT	CASSWTGISTDTQYF
NA	TRBV20-1	NA	TRBJ1-2	TGCAGTGCTAGAGATCTGGGGTTCACTGGCTACACCTTC	CSARDLGFTGYTF
few	TRBV20-1	NA	TRBJ2-5	TGCAGTGCTAGTTCGCCAGAAGGCTTCCAAGAGACCCAGTACTTC	CSASSPEGFQETQYF
few	TRBV12-3/TRBV12-4	NA	TRBJ2-6	TGTGCCAGCACCCCATGGGGTTCCTCTGGGGCCAACGTCCTGACTTTC	CASTPWGSSGANVLTF
few	TRBV29-1	TRBD1	TRBJ2-3	TGCAGCGTTGTCCGACAGGGAAGAGATACGCAGTATTTT	CSVVRQGRDTQYF